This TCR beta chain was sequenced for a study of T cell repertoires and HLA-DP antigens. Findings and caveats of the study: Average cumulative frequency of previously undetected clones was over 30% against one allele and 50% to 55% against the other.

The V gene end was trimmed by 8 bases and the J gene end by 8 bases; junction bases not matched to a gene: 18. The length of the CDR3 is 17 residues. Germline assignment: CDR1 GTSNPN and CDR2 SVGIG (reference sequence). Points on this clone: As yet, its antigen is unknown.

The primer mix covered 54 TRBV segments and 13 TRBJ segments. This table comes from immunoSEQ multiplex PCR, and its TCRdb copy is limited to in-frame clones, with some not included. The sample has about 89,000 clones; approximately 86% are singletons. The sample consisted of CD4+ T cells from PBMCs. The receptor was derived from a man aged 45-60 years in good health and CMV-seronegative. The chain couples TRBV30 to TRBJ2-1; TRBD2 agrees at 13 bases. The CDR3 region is CAGTGLAGYQKGHEQFF. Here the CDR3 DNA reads TGTGCCGGGACGGGACTAGCGGGATACCAGAAGGGCCATGAGCAGTTCTTC.